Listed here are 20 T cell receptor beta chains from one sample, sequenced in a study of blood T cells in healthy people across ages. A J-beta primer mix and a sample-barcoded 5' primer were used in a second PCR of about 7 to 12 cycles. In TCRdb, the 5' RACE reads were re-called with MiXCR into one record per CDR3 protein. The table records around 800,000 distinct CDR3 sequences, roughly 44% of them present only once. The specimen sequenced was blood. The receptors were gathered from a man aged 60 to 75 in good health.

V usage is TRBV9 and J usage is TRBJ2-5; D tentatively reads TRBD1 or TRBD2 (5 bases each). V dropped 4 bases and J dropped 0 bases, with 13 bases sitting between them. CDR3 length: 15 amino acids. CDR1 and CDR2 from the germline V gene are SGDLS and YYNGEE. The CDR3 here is CASSLRPGHQETQYF. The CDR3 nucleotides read TGTGCCAGCAGCTTGAGACCGGGGCACCAAGAGACCCAGTACTTC.

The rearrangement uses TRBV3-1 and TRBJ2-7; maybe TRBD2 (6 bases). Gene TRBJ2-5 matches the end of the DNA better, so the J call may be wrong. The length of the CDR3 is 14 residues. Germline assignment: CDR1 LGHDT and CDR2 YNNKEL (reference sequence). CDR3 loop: CASSHQAGGQTQYF. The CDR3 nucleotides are TGTGCCAGCAGCCATCAAGCGGGTGGCCAGACCCAGTACTTC.

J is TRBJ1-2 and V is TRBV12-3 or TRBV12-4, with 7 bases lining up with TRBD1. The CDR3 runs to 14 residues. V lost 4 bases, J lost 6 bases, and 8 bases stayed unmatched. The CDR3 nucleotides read TGTGCCAGCAGTTACTCCAGGGGGGCCGATGGCTACACCTTC. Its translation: CASSYSRGADGYTF.

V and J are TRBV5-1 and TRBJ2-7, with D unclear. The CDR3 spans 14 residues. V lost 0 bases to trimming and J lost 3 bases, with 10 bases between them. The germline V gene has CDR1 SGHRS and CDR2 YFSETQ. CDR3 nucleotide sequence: TGCGCCAGCAGCTTGGGGCAGTCCCGCTACGAGCAGTACTTC. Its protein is CASSLGQSRYEQYF.

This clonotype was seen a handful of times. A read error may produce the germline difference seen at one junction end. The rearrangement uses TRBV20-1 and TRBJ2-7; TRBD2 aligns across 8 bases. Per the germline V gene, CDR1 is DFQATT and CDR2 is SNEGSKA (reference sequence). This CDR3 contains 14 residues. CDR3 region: CSARVRGVKHEQYF. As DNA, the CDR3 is TGCAGTGCCAGAGTGCGGGGGGTTAAACACGAGCAGTACTTC.

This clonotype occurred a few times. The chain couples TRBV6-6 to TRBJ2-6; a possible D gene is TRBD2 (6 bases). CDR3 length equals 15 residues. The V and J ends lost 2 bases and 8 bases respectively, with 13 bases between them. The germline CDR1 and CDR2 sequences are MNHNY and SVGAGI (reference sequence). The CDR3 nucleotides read TGTGCCAGCAGTTACAGGTTCGGACTACCCAACGTCCTGACTTTC. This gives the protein CASSYRFGLPNVLTF.

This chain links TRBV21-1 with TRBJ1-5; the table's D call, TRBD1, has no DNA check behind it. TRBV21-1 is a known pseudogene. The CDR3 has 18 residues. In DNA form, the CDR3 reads TGTGCCAGCAGCAAAGCGAACAGGGGGCCGGGAAGCAATCAGCCCCAGCATTTT. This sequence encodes CASSKANRGPGSNQPQHF.

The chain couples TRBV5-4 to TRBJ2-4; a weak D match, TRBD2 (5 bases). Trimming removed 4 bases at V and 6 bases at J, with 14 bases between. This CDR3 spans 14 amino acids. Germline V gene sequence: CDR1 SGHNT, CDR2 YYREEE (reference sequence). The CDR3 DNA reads TGTGCCAGCAGCACCACTAGTTCAGGAAACATTCAGTACTTC. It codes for CASSTTSSGNIQYF.

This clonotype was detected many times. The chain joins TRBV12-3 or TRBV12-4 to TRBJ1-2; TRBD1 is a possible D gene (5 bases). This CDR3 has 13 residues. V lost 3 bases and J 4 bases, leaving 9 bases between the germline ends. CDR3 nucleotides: TGTGCCAGCAGTTTGGGAGGGACCTATGGCTACACCTTC. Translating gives CASSLGGTYGYTF.

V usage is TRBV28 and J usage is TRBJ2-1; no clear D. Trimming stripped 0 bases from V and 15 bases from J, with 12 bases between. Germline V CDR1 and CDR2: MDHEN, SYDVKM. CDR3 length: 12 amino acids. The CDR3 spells CASSLWSRSLFF. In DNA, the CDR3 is TGTGCCAGCAGTTTATGGTCCCGCAGTTTGTTCTTC.

The CDR3 sequence: CASSGRGQPQHF. The CDR3 DNA reads TGTGCCAGCAGTGGCAGGGGACAGCCCCAGCATTTT. J is TRBJ1-5 and V is TRBV28, with a tentative D call TRBD1 (6 bases). Germline V gene data show CDR1 as MDHEN and CDR2 as SYDVKM. V dropped 5 bases and J dropped 7 bases, with 9 bases sitting between them. The CDR3 has 12 amino acids. Based on the CDR3 plus reference TRBV28 and TRBJ1-5, the full variable domain is DVKVTQSSRYLVKRTGEKVFLECVQDMDHENMFWYRQDPGLGLRLIYFSYDVKMKEKGDIPEGYSVSREKKERFSLILESASTNQTSMYLCASSGRGQPQHFGDGTRLSIL.

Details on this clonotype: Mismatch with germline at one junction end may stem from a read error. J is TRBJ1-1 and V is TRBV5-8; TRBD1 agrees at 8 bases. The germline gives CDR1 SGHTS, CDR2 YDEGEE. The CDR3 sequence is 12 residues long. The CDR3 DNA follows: TGTTCCAGCAGCTTCCTGGACAGGGCCGCTTTCTTT. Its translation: CSSSFLDRAAFF.

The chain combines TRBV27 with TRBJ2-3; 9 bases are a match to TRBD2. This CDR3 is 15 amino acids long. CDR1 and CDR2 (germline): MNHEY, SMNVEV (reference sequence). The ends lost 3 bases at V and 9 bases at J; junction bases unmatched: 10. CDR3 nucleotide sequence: TGTGCCAGCAGTTTCGGCGGGGGGGCATCGGAGACGCAGTATTTT. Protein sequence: CASSFGGGASETQYF.

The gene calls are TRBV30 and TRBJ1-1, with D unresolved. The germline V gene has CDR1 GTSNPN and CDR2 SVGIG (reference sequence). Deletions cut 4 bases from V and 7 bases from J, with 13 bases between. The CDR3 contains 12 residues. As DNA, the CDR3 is TGTGCCTGGAAAGGGATGGCGATTGAAGCTTTCTTT. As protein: CAWKGMAIEAFF.

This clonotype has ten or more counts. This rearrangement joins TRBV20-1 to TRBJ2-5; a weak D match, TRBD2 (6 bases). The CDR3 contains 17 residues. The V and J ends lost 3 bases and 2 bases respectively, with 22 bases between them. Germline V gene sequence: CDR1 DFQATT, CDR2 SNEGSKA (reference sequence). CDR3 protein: CSASSSHGGYLQETQYF. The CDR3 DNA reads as TGCAGTGCTAGTTCTAGCCACGGGGGATATCTACAAGAGACCCAGTACTTC.

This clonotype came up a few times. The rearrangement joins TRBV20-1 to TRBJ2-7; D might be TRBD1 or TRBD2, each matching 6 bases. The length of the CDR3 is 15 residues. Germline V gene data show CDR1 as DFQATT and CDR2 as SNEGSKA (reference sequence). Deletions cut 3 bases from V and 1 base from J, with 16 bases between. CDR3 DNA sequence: TGCAGTGCTAGGGACAGCGGGCCCTATTCCTACGAGCAGTACTTC. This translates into CSARDSGPYSYEQYF.

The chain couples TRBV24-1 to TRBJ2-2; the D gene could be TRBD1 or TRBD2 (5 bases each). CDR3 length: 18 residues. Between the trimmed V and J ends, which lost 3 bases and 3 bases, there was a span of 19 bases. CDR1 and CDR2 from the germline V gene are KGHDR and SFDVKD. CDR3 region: CATSDLPGTSFDTGELFF. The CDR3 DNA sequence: TGTGCCACCAGTGATCTTCCCGGGACGTCTTTTGACACCGGGGAGCTGTTTTTT.

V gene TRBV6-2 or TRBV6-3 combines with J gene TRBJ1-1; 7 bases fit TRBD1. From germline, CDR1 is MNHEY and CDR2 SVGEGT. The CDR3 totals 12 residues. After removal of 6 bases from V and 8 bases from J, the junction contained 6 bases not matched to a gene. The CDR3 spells CASSPQGIEAFF. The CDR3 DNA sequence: TGTGCCAGCAGCCCACAGGGGATCGAAGCTTTCTTT.

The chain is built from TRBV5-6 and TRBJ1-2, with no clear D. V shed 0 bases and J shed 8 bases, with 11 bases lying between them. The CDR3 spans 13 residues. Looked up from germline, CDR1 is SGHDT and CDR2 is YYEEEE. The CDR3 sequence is CASSLAWTGGYTF. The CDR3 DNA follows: TGTGCCAGCAGCTTGGCCTGGACGGGGGGCTACACCTTC.

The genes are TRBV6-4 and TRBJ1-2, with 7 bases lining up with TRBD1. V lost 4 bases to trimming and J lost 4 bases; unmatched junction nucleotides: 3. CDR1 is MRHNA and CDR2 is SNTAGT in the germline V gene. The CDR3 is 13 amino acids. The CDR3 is CASSGTGAYGYTF. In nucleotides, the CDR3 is TGTGCCAGCAGTGGGACAGGAGCCTATGGCTACACCTTC.